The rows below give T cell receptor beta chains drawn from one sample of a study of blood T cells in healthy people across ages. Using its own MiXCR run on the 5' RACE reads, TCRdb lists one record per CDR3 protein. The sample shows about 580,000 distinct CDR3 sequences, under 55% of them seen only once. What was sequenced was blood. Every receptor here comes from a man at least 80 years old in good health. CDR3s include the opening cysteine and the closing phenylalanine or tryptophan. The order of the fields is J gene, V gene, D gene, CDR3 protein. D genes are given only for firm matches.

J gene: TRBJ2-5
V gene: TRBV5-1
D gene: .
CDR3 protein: CASRVSEAQETQYF

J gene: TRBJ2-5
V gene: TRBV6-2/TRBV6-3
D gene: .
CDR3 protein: CASRPAAGQETQYF

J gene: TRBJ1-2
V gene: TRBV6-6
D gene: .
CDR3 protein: CASSYSVSGSGLYGYTF

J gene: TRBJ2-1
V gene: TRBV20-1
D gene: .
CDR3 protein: CSASEAEWHDEQFF

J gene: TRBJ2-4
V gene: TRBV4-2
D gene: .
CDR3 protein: CASSQDAETEAKNIQYF

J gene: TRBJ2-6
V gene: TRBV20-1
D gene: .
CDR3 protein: CSARANRVSGANVLTF

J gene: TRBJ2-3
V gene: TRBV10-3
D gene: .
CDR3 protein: CAISETHTRVADTQYF

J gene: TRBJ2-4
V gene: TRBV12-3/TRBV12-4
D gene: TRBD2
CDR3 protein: CASSLPGLDIQYF

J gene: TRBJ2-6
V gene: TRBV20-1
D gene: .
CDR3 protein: CSARGGSSGANVLTF

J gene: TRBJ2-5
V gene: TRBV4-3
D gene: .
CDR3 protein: CASSQVVGETQYF

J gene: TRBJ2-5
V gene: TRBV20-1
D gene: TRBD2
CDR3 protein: CSARGTSGQETQYF

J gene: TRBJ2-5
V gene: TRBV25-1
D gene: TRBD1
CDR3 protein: CASSPSDRPGETQYF

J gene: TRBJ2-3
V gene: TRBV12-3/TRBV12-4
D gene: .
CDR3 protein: CASSLISGQGDTQYF

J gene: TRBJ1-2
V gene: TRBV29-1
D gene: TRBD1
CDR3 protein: CSVERDRRYGYTF

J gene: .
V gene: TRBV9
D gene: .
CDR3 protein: CASSVQTEPGDEQYF

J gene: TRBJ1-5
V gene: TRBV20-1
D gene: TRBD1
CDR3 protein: CSARNRGGYSNQPQHF

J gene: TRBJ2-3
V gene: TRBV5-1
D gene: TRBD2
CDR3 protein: CASSIPTGGEDTQYF

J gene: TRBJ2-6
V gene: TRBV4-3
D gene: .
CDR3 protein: CASSHPTGTGANVLTF

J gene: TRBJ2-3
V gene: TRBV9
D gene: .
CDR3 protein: CASSAQALNTDTQYF

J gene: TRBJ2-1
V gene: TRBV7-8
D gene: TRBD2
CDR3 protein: CASRRSGTSSYNEQFF

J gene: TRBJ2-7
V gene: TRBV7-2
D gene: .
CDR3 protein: CASSLGRGLPYNEQYF

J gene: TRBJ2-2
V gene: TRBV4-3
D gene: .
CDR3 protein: CASSQAGAGTGELFF

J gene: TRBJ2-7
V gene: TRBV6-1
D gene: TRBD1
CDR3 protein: CASSETQGTAYEQYF

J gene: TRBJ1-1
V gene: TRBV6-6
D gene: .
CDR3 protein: CATTTPTGNTEAFF

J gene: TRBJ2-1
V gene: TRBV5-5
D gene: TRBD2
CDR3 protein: CASSWVPASGRGGEQFF

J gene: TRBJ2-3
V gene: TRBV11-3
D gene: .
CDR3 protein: CASSSGGPSTDTQYF

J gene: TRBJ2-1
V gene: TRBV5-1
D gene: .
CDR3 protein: CASSLGASDNEQFF

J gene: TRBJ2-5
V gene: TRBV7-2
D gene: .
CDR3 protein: CASSLGGWEETQYF

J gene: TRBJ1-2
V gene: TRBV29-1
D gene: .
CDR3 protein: CSSQDNNYGCTF

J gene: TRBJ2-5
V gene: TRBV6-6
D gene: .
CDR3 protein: CASSYGRGRETQYF

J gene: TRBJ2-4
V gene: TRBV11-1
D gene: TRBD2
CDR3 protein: CASSLGLAGAKNIQYF

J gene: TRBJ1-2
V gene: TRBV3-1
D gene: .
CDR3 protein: CASSPLYGTDMGGYTF

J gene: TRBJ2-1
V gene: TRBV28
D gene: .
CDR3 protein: CASRFTGIGAADEQFF

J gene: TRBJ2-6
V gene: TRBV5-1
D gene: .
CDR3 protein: CASSPSSRSGANVLTF

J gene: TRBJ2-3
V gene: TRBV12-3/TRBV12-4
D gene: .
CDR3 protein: CASSLAGARTDTQYF

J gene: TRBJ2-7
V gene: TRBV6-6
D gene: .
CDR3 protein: CASSAPGRREQYF

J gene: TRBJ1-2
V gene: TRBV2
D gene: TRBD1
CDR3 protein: CASSSQGAHYGYTF

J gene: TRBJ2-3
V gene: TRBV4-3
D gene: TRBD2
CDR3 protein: CASSQVAGDITDTQYF

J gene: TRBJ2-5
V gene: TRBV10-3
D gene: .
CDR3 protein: CTISEGSEDWTQYF

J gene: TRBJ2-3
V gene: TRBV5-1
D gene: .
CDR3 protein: CASSLPAASTDTQYF

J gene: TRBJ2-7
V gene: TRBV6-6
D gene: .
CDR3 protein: CASSYSLYEDEQYF

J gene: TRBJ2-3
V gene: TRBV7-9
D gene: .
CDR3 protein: CASSRNTDTQYF

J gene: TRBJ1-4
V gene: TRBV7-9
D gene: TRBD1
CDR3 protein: CASSHPTGTENEKLFF

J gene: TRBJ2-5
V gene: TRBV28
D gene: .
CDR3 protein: CASSHLRDLVVETQYF

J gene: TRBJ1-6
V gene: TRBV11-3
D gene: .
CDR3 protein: CASSLDSDSPLHF

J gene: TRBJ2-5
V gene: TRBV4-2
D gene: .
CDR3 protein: CASSQVDGGYNEQYF

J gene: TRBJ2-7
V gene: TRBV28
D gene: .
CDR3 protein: CASSETGNKLYEQYF

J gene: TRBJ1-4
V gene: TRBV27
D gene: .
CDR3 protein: CASSSTGRWFF

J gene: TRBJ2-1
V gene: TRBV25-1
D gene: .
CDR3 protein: CASSDGTYYHNEQFF

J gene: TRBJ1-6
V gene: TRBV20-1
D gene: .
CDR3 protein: CSAKAAGDNSPLHF

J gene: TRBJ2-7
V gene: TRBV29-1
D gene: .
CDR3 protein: CSVEDRTVPYEQYF

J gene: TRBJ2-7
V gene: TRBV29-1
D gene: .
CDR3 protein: CSVGPSSAEQYF

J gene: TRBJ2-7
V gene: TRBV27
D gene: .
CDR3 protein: CAGSLGQFYEQYF

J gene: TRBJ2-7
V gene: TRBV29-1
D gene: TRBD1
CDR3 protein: CSAGDGTGVYEQYF